The present entry profiles one T cell receptor beta chain with its context. Its antigen is currently unknown. This specimen comes from a study of T cell responses to AZD1222 COVID-19 vaccine. Overall study findings and caveats: The study found Spike-specific TCR breadth and depth rose after two AZD1222 doses.

The repertoire was sequenced with immunoSEQ multiplex PCR; TCRdb's copy has only in-frame clones and lacks some. Of some 69,000 clones detected, 80% appear once; the ten largest clones hold over 12%. This clonotype originated in an adult who received the AZD1222 COVID-19 vaccine. Material: peripheral blood, obtained 28 days after the second AZD1222 dose.

DNA of the CDR3: TGCAGTGCCGGGACGGACATTGAAGCTTTCTTT. Encoded protein: CSAGTDIEAFF. The genes are TRBV20-1 and TRBJ1-1, with a weak D call TRBD1 (5 bases). Per germline, CDR1 DFQATT and CDR2 SNEGSKA (reference sequence). CDR3 size: 11 residues. V gave up 6 bases and J gave up 7 bases, with 12 bases separating them.